The clone carrying this TCR beta chain was observed a handful of times. Its antigen is not known. Time point of the sample: sample taken at primary tumor resection. Extraction of whole RNA from tumor, nontumor lung or frozen PBMC preceded unsorted sequencing. Samples were obtained from about 72 donors, all untreated early-stage non-small cell lung cancer patients. The source of the sample is a study of spatial heterogeneity in lung cancer. Study in general: In the raw reads, each unique TCR and UMI combination was present more than ten times on average. Study outcomes and limitations: Ubiquitous expanded tumor TCRs showed up in blood more at resection than follow-up.

Single TCR cDNA molecules each had their own unique molecular identifier. TCRdb reanalysed the 5' RACE reads using MiXCR and keeps one entry per CDR3 protein. There are fewer than 9,000 distinct CDR3 sequences in the sample; over 7.5% occur only once, and 25% to 30% lies in the top ten. The sequence came from a female donor with early-stage non-small cell lung cancer. The sample was PBMCs, taken at surgery.

CDR3 nucleotides: TGTGCCACCAAAGACGGAGACCAAGAGACCCAGTACTTC. Its translation is CATKDGDQETQYF. The chain has TRBV15 and TRBJ2-5, with no clear D. V was cut by 7 bases and J by 0 bases, with 9 bases left in between. CDR1 and CDR2 (germline): LNHNV, YYDKDF (reference sequence). The CDR3 sequence is 13 residues long.